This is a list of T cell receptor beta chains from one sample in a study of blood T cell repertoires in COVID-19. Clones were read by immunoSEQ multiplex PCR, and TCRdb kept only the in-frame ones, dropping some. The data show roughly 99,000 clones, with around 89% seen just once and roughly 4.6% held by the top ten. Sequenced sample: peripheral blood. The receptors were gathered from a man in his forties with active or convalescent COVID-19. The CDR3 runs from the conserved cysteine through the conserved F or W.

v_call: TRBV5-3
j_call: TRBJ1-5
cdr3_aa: CARSLGGRRGGPLYSNQPQHF

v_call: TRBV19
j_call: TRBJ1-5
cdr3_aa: CASSIVRSNQPQHF

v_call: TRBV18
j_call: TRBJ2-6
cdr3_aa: CASSAQGGAGSGANVLTF

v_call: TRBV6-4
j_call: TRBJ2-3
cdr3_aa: CANVPGTSGRGGTDTQYF

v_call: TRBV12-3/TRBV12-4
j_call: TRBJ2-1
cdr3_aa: CASTLVSEQFF

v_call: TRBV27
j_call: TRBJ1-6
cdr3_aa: CASSPTGRRTPLHF

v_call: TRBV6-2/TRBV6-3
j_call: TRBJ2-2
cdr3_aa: CASSSATENTGELFF

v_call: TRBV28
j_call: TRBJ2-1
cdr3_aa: CASSSPARGNEQFF

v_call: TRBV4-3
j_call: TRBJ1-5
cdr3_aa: CASSQARGQPQHF

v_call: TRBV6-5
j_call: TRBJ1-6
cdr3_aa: CASSYRERNSPLHF

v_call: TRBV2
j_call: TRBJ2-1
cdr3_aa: CASSVLSAYNEQFF

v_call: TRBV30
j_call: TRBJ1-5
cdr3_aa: CAWSQGVGQPQHF

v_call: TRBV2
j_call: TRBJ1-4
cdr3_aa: CASSPGVYEKLFF

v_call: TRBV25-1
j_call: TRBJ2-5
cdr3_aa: CASSEFRETQYF

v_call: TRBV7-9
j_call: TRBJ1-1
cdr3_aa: CASSLEGGPTEAFF

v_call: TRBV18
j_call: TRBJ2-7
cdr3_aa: CASSPSLGTAYEQYF

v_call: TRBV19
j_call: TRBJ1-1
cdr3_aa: CASSQQGRANTEAFF

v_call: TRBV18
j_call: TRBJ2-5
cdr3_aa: CASSPLTGTSGKETQYF

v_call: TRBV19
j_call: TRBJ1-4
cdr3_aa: CASSPGWMETNEKLFF

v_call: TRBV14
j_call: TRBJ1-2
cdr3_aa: CASSQEAGNYGYTF

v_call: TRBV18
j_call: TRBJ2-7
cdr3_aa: CASSTGLAGYEQYF

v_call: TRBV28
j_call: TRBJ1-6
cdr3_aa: CASSLLGARLSPLHF

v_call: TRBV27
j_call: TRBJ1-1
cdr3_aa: CASSLADPWTGGGEAFF

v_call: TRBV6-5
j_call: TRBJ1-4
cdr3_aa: CASRPLSNEKLFF

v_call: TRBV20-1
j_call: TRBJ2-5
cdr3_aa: CSAIQGFGQYF

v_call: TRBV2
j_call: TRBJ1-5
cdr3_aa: CASSEGGVGPQHF

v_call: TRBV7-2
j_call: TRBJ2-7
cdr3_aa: CASSLVVSTGGYSYEQYF

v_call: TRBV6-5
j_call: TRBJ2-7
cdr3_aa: CASPGQGIYEQYF

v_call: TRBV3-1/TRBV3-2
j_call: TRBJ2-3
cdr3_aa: CASSRRLAGGVTDTQYF

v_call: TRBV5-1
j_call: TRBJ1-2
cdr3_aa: CASSWAGDQGRGYTF

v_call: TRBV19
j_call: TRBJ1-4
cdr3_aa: CASSMQGTSNEKLFF

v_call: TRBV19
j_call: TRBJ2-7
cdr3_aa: CATGTSGTAYEQYF

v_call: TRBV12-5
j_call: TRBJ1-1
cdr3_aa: CASALAGNTEAFF

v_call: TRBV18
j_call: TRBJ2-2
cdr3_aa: CASSPLRQGLGELFF

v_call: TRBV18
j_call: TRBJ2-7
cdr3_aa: CASASGTSDEQYF

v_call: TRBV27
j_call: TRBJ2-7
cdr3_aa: CASSLGGNTFYEQYF

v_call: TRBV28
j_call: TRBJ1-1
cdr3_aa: CASSWAGASMNTEAFF

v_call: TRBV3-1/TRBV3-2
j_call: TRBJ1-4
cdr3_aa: CASSPSAGGGNEKLFF

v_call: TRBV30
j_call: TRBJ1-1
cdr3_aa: CAWIPNFNTEAFF

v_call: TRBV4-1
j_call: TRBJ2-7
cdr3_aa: CASSTRTSGDSNSYEQYF

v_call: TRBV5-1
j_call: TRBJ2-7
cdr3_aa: CASSLALGGDSYEQYF

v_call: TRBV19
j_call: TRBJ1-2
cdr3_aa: CASSIAGGGGNYGYTF

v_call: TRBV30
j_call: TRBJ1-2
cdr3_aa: CAWRTGSWGYGYTF

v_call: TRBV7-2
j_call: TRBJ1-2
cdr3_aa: CASSLGEYYGYTF

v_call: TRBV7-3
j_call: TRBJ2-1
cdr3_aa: CASSASPGTTTNEQFF

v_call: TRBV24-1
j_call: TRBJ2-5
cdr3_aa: CATSDGLAGGLETQYF

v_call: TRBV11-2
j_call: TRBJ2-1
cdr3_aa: CASSSLAGGAYNEQFF

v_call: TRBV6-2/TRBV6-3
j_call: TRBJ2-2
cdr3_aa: CASSYGVGGELFF

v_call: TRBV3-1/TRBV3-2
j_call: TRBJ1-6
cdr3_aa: CASSQDSRFNSPLHF

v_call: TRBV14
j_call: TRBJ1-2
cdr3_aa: CASSQAGGDGYGYTF

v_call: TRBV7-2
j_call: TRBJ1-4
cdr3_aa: CASSLGSSQGNEKLFF

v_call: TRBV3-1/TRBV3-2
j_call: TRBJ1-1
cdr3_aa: CASSQVPDTEAFF

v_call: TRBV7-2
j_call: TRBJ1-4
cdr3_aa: CASSVGGNEKLFF

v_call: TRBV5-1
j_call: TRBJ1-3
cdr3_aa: CASSSLGQGNTIYF

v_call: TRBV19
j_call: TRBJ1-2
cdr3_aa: CASALTRGLGYTF